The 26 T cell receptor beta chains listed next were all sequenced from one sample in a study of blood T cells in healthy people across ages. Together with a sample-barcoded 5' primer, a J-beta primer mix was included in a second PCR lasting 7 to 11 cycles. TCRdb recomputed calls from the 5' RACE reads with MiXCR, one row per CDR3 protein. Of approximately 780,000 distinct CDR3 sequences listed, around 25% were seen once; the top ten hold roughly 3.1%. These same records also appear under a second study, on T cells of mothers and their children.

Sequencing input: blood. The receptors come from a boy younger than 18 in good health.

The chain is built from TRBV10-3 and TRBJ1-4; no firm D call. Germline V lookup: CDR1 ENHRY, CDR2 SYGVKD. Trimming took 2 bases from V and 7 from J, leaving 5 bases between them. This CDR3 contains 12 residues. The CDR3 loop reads CAISETREKLFF. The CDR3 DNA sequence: TGTGCCATCAGTGAGACGCGTGAAAAACTGTTTTTT.

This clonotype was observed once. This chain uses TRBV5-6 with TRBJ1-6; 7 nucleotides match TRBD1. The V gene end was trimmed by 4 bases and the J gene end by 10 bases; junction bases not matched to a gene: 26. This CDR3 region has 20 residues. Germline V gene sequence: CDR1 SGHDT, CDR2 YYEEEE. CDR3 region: CASSLLSGLTGEGGQSPLHF. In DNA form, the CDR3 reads TGTGCCAGCAGCCTCCTGTCCGGGCTAACAGGTGAGGGGGGACAGTCACCCCTCCACTTT.

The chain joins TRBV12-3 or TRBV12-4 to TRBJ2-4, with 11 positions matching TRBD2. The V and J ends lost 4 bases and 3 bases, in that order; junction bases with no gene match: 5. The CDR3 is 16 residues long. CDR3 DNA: TGTGCCAGCAGTTCAAATAGCGGGGGGGACAAAAACATTCAGTACTTC. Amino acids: CASSSNSGGDKNIQYF.

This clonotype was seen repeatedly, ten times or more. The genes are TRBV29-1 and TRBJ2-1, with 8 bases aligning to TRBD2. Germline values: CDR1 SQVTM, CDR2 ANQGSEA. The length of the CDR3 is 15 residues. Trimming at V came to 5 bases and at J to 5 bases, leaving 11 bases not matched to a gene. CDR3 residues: CSVPPKAGANNEQFF. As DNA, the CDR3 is TGCAGCGTTCCCCCTAAAGCGGGAGCTAACAATGAGCAGTTCTTC.

Written as DNA, the CDR3 is TGCGCCAGCAGCCCCCAACCGGGACAGGGGGCGGATGGCTACACCTTC. Translated, it gives CASSPQPGQGADGYTF. The chain recombines TRBV4-3 with TRBJ1-2, with 12 bases lining up with TRBD1. The CDR3 contains 16 residues. Germline trimming cut 4 bases from V and 6 bases from J; bases unmatched to any gene: 9. Germline CDR1 LGHNA, CDR2 YSLEER.

CDR3 loop: CASSFVLARGDTQYF. In nucleotides, the CDR3 is TGTGCCAGCAGTTTTGTACTAGCCCGGGGAGATACGCAGTATTTT. The chain links TRBV12-3 or TRBV12-4 to TRBJ2-3, with D maybe TRBD2 (6 bases). V shed 3 bases and J shed 5 bases, with 15 bases lying between them. This CDR3 has 15 amino acids.

CDR3 in DNA: TGTGCCATCAGTGAAGGACAGGGGGCCCTCTACGAGCAGTACTTC. Translation gives CAISEGQGALYEQYF. This rearrangement joins TRBV10-3 to TRBJ2-7, with 11 nucleotides matching TRBD1. The CDR3 is made up of 15 amino acids. Per germline, CDR1 ENHRY and CDR2 SYGVKD. V was pared by 3 bases and J by 3 bases, with 4 bases of the junction left unmatched.

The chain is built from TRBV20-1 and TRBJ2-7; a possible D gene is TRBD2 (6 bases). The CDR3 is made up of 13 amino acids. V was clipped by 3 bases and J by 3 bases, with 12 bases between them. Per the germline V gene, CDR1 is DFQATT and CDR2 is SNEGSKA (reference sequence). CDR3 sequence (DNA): TGCAGTGCTAGTGGCGGGGAACTCTACGAGCAGTACTTC. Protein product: CSASGGELYEQYF.

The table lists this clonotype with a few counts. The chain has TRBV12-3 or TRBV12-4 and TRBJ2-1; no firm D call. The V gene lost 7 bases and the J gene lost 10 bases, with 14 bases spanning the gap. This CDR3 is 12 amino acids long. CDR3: CASTYTPGEQFF. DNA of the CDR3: TGTGCCAGCACCTATACGCCCGGGGAGCAGTTCTTC.

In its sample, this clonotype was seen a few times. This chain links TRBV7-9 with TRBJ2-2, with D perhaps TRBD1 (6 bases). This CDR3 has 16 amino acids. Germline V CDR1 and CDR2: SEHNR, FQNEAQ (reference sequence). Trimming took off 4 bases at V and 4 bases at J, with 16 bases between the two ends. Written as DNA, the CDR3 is TGTGCCAGCAGCTCGAGATCAGGACAGTCCACCGGGGAGCTGTTTTTT. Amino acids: CASSSRSGQSTGELFF.

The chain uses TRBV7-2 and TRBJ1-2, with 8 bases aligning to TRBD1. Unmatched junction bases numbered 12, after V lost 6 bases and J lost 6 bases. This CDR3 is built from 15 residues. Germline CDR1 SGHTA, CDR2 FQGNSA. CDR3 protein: CASSFGQGGVHGYTF. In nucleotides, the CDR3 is TGTGCCAGCAGTTTTGGACAGGGAGGCGTCCATGGCTACACCTTC.

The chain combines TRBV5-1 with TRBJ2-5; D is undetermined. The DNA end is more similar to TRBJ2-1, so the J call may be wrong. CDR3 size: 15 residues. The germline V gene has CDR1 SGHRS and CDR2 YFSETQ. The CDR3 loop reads CASSLVRAMTDEQFF. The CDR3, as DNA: TGCGCCAGCAGCTTGGTCCGGGCTATGACGGATGAGCAGTTCTTC.

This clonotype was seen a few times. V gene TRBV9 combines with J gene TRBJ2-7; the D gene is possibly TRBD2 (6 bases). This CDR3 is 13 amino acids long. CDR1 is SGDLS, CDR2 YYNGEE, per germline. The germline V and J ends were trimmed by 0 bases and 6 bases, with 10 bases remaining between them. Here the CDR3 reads CASSVEDGSEQYF. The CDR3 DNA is TGTGCCAGCAGCGTAGAGGACGGGAGCGAGCAGTACTTC.

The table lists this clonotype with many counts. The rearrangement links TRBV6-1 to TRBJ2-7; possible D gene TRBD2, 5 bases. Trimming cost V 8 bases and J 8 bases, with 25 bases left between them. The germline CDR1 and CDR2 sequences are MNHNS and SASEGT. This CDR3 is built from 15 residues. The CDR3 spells CASGKEEARPSQQYF. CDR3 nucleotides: TGTGCCAGCGGGAAGGAGGAGGCCCGACCATCACAGCAGTACTTC.

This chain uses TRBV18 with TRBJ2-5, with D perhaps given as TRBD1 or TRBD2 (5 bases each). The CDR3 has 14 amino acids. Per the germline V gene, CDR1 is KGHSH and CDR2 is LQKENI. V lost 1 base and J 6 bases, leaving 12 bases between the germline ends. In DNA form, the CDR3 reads TGTGCCAGCTCACCACAGCCTGGGGGTCAGACCCAGTACTTC. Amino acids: CASSPQPGGQTQYF. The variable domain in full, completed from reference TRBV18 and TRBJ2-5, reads NAGVMQNPRHLVRRRGQEARLRCSPMKGHSHVYWYRQLPEEGLKFMVYLQKENIIDESGMPKERFSAEFPKEGPSILRIQQVVRGDSAAYFCASSPQPGGQTQYFGPGTRLLVL.

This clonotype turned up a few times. CDR3 loop: CASSRTGLGYGYTF. The CDR3 nucleotides read TGCGCCAGCAGCCGTACAGGGTTGGGCTATGGCTACACCTTC. The rearrangement joins TRBV4-1 to TRBJ1-2; TRBD1 might be the D (6 bases). In germline, CDR1 is MGHRA, CDR2 YSYEKL. There are 14 residues in the CDR3. V was shortened by 4 bases and J by 4 bases, with 13 bases between the two germline ends.

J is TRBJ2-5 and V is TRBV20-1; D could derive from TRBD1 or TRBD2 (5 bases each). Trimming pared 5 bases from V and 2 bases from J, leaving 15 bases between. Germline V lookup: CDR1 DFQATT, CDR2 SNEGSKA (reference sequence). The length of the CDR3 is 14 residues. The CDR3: CSAGPPGRQETQYF. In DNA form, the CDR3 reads TGCAGTGCTGGGCCCCCGGGGCGGCAAGAGACCCAGTACTTC.

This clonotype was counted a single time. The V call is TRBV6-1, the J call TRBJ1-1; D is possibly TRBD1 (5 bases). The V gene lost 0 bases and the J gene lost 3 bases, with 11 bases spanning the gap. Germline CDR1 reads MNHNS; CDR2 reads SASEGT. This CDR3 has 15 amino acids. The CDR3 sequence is CASSEARGRDTEAFF. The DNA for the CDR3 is TGTGCCAGCAGTGAAGCAAGGGGACGGGACACTGAAGCTTTCTTT.

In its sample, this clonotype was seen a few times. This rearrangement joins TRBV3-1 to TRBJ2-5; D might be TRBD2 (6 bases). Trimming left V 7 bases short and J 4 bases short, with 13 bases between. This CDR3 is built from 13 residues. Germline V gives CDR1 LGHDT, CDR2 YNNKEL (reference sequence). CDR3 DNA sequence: TGTGCCAGCACCGCGACTAGTCGAGAGACCCAGTACTTC. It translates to CASTATSRETQYF.

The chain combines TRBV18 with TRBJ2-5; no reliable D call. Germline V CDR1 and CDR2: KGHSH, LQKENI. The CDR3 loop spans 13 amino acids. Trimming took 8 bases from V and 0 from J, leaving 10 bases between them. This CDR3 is CASSPDHQETQYF. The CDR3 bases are TGTGCCAGCAGCCCGGACCACCAAGAGACCCAGTACTTC.

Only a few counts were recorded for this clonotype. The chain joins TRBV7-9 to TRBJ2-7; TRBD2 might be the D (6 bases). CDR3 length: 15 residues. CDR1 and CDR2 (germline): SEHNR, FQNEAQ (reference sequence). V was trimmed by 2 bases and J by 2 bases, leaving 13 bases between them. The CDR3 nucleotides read TGTGCCAGCAGCTTACCCAGCGCGGGAACCTACGAGCAGTACTTC. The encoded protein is CASSLPSAGTYEQYF.

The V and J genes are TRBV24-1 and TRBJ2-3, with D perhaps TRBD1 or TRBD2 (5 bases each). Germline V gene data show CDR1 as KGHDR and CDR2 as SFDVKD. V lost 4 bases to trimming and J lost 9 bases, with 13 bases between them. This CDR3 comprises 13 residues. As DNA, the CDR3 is TGTGCCACCAGTGACCCCGGGACGGGAACGCAGTATTTT. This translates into CATSDPGTGTQYF.

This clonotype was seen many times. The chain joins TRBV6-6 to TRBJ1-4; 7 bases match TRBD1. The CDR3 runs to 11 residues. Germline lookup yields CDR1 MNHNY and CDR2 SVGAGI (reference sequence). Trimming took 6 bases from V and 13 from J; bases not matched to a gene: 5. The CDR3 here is CASRAGQRLFF. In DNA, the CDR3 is TGTGCCAGCAGGGCGGGACAGAGACTGTTTTTT.

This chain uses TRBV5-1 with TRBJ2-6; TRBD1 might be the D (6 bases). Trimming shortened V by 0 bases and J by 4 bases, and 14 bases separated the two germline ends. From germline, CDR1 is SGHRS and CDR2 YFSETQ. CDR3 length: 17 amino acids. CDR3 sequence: CASSLVQGSLGANVLTF. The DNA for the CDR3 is TGCGCCAGCAGCTTGGTACAGGGTTCTTTGGGGGCCAACGTCCTGACTTTC. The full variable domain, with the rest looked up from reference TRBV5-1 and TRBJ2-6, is KAGVTQTPRYLIKTRGQQVTLSCSPISGHRSVSWYQQTPGQGLQFLFEYFSETQRNKGNFPGRFSGRQFSNSRSEMNVSTLELGDSALYLCASSLVQGSLGANVLTFGAGSRLTVL.

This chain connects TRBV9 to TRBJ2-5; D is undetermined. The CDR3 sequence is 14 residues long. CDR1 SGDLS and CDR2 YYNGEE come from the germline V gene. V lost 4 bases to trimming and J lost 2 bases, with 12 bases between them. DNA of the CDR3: TGTGCCAGCAGCAAAGGTCAAGGGCAAGAGACCCAGTACTTC. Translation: CASSKGQGQETQYF.

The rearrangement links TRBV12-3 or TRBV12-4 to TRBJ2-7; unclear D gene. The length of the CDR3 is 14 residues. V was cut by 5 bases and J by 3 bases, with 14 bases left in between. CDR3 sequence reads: CASSRGNSLYEQYF. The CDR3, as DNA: TGTGCCAGCAGTCGTGGGAACAGCCTCTACGAGCAGTACTTC.